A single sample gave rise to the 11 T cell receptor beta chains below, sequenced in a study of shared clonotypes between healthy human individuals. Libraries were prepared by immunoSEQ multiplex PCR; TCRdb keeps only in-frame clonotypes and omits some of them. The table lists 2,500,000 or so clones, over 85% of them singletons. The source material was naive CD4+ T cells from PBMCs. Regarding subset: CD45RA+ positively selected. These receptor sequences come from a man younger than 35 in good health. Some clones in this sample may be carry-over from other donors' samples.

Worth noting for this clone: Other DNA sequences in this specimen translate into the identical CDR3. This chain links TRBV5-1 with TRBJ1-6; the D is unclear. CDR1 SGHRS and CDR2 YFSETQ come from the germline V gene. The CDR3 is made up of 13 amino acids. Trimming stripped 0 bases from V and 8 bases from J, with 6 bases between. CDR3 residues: CASSLDSHSPLHF. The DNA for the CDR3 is TGCGCCAGCAGCTTGGACAGTCATTCACCCCTCCACTTT.

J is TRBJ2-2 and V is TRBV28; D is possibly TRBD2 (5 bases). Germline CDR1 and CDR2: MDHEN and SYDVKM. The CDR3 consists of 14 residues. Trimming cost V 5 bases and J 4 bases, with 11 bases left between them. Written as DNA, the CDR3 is TGTGCCAGCAGTACAGCTAGCTCCACCGGGGAGCTGTTTTTT. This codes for CASSTASSTGELFF.

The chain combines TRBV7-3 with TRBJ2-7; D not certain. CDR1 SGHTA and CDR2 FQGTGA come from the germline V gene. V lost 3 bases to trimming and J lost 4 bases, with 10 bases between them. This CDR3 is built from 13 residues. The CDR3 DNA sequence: TGTGCCAGCAGCTTGCGAGACGGTTACGAGCAGTACTTC. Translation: CASSLRDGYEQYF.

The CDR3 spells CASSQVGRRSTEAFF. In nucleotides, the CDR3 is TGCGCCAGCAGCCAAGTAGGCAGACGGAGCACTGAAGCTTTCTTT. The chain recombines TRBV4-1 with TRBJ1-1; D gene unclear. The V gene's germline CDR1 is MGHRA and CDR2 YSYEKL. This CDR3 has 15 residues. Trimming shortened V by 1 base and J by 4 bases, and 13 bases separated the two germline ends.

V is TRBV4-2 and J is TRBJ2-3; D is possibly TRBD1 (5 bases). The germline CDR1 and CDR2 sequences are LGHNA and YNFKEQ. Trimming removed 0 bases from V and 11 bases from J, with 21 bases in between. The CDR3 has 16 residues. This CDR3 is CASSQDSGRLTTWQYF. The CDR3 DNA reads TGTGCCAGCAGCCAAGATTCAGGGCGCCTAACAACCTGGCAGTATTTT.

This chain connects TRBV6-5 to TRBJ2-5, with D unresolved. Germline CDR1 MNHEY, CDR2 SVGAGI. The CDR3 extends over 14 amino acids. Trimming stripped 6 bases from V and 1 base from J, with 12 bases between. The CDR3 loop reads CASSTPDTQETQYF. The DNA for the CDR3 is TGTGCCAGCAGCACTCCAGATACCCAAGAGACCCAGTACTTC.

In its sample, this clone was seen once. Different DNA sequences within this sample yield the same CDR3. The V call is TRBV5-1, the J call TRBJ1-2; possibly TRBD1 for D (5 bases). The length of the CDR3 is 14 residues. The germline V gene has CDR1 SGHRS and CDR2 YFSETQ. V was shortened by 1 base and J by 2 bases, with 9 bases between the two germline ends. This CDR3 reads CASSLSPGNYGYTF. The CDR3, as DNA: TGCGCCAGCAGCTTGAGCCCAGGGAACTATGGCTACACCTTC.

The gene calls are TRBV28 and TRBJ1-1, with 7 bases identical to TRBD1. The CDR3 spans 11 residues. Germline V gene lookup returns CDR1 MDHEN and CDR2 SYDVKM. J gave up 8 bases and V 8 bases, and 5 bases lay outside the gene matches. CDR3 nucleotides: TGTGCCAGCCATGGGACAGCGGAAGCTTTCTTT. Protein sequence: CASHGTAEAFF.

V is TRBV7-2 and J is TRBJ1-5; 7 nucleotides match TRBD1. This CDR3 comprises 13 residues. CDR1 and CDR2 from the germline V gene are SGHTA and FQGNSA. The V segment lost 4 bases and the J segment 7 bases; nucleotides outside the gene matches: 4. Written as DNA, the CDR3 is TGTGCCAGCAGCTCAAAAGGGGGCCAGCCCCAGCATTTT. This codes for CASSSKGGQPQHF.

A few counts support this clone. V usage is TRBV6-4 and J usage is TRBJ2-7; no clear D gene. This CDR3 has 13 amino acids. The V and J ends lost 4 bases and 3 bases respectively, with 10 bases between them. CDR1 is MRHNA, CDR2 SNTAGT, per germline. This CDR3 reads CASSVLLGYEQYF. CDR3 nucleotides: TGTGCCAGCAGTGTGTTACTTGGCTACGAGCAGTACTTC.

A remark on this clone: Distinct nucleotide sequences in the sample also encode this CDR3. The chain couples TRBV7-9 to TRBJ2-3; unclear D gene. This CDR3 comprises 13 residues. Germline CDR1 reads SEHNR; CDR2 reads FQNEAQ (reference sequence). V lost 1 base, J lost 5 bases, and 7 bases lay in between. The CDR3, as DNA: TGTGCCAGCAGCTTAGGCGTCAGAGATACGCAGTATTTT. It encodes CASSLGVRDTQYF. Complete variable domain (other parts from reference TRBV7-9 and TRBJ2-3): DTGVSQNPRHKITKRGQNVTFRCDPISEHNRLYWYRQTLGQGPEFLTYFQNEAQLEKSRLLSDRFSAERPKGSFSTLEIQRTEQGDSAMYLCASSLGVRDTQYFGPGTRLTVL.